This T cell receptor beta chain was retrieved from a study of cytomegalovirus exposure and HLA in healthy donors. General study results and limits: More than 150 TCR beta chains were listed as cytomegalovirus-associated. A reported reduction in N-insertions relative to the 666-donor mean was seen in an Asian-associated ancestry cluster in a later analysis.

This CDR3 is built from 15 residues. The germline CDR1 and CDR2 sequences are MDHEN and SYDVKM. Losses at the gene ends were 2 bases for V and 6 bases for J; bases not matched to a gene: 4. In the case of this clone: Its cognate antigen is unknown.

The PCR contained 60 Vbeta and 13 Jbeta primers. This table comes from immunoSEQ multiplex PCR, and its TCRdb copy is limited to in-frame clones, with some not included. This sample has about 210,000 clones, with around 88% found just once. The sequencing input was PBMCs. The TCR sequence derives from a man aged 35 to 55 in good health and CMV-seropositive. The V call is TRBV28, the J call TRBJ2-1; 10 bases map to TRBD1. The CDR3, as DNA: TGTGCCAGCAGTTTACGGGGACAGGGGCTCAATGAGCAGTTCTTC. Translation gives CASSLRGQGLNEQFF.